The 8 T cell receptor beta chains presented below share a single source sample, sequenced in a study of T cells in localized non-small cell lung cancer. TCRdb's copy holds only in-frame clones and misses some; the assay was immunoSEQ multiplex PCR. The top ten hold approximately 4.1% of the sample, which has roughly 14,000 clones, around 82% seen once. The specimen was peripheral blood, collected before any cancer treatment. The receptors stem from a female donor older than 55 with stage I squamous cell lung carcinoma.

The chain uses TRBV5-1 and TRBJ1-3, with D perhaps TRBD1 (6 bases). The CDR3 has 15 residues. In germline, CDR1 is SGHRS, CDR2 YFSETQ. V lost 3 bases, J lost 0 bases, and 10 bases lay in between. The CDR3 sequence is CASSWQGFSGNTIYF. CDR3 coding DNA: TGCGCCAGCAGCTGGCAGGGGTTCTCTGGAAACACCATATATTTT.

The chain employs TRBV11-3 and TRBJ1-1, with 7 bases matching TRBD1. The length of the CDR3 is 19 residues. V lost 3 bases, J lost 4 bases, and 20 bases stayed unmatched. Germline assignment: CDR1 SGHNT and CDR2 YENEEA. The CDR3 DNA sequence: TGTGCCAGCAGCTTGGGAGGCTGGGGGACAGCCTCTACCGGCACTGAAGCTTTCTTT. It encodes CASSLGGWGTASTGTEAFF.

V gene TRBV27 combines with J gene TRBJ1-1, with D maybe TRBD1 (5 bases). CDR3 size: 14 residues. The V end was cut by 8 bases, the J end by 4 bases, with 17 bases between. Germline V gene lookup returns CDR1 MNHEY and CDR2 SMNVEV (reference sequence). The CDR3 DNA reads as TGTGCCAGCGGCCTAAGGGCAGGGACCACTGAAGCTTTCTTT. Translated: CASGLRAGTTEAFF.

The rearrangement links TRBV5-1 to TRBJ2-3, with a possible D match to TRBD2 (5 bases). The CDR3 covers 13 residues. V was trimmed by 4 bases and J by 5 bases, leaving 11 bases between them. Germline values: CDR1 SGHRS, CDR2 YFSETQ. In DNA form, the CDR3 reads TGCGCCAGCAGCCTAATACGGGGAGATACGCAGTATTTT. Its protein is CASSLIRGDTQYF.

This clone is a singleton in its sample. The junction departs from germline at one end; a sequencing error may be responsible. The rearrangement uses TRBV10-1 and TRBJ2-7; D is unresolved. The CDR3 runs 8 residues. The V gene's germline CDR1 is WNHNN and CDR2 SYGVQD (reference sequence). The CDR3 bases are TGCGCCAGCAGTCCCATGAAGTTC. It yields the protein CASSPMKF.

This chain joins TRBV4-2 and TRBJ1-3; D perhaps matches TRBD1 (6 bases). CDR1 and CDR2 (germline): LGHNA, YNFKEQ. Trimming pared 2 bases from V and 2 bases from J, leaving 19 bases between. The CDR3 is 18 residues long. As DNA, the CDR3 is TGTGCCAGCAGCCAAAAGGTGGCGGGGGGGCAAACTGGAAACACCATATATTTT. It yields the protein CASSQKVAGGQTGNTIYF.

This clone was seen only a few times. This rearrangement joins TRBV4-3 to TRBJ2-1; D may be TRBD1 (5 bases). CDR1 and CDR2 (germline): LGHNA, YSLEER. The CDR3 totals 14 residues. Trimming removed 0 bases from V and 9 bases from J, with 12 bases in between. The CDR3 is CASSQEIRDFEQFF. CDR3 sequence (DNA): TGCGCCAGCAGCCAAGAGATCAGGGATTTTGAGCAGTTCTTC.

The chain employs TRBV30 and TRBJ1-2; 9 nucleotides agree with TRBD1. The CDR3 spans 15 residues. Per the germline V gene, CDR1 is GTSNPN and CDR2 is SVGIG (reference sequence). The junction had 14 bases not matched to a gene; V was cut back by 4 bases and J by 8 bases. CDR3 loop: CAWKTGQGPPRGYTF. In DNA form, the CDR3 reads TGTGCCTGGAAGACGGGACAGGGCCCTCCTCGGGGCTACACCTTC. Drawing the rest from reference TRBV30 and TRBJ1-2, the complete variable domain is SQTIHQWPATLVQPVGSPLSLECTVEGTSNPNLYWYRQAAGRGLQLLFYSVGIGQISSEVPQNLSASRPQDRQFILSSKKLLLSDSGFYLCAWKTGQGPPRGYTFGSGTRLTVV.